Reported below is one TCR beta chain. Here immunoSEQ multiplex PCR was the method, and the copy in TCRdb shows in-frame clones only, minus some. The sample lists over 300,000 clones; roughly 85% were seen once. This specimen comes from a study of blood T cell repertoires in COVID-19. Study background: Nucleic acid was either cDNA or gDNA, and it came from T cells, B-cell-depleted T cells, or PBMCs.

V was trimmed by 3 bases and J by 8 bases, leaving 16 bases between them. Germline V lookup: CDR1 LNHDA, CDR2 SQIVND (reference sequence). The CDR3 contains 14 residues. J is TRBJ1-2 and V is TRBV19; D ambiguous. The clonotype originates from a human donor in a cohort sampled during active COVID-19. Sequences were obtained from peripheral blood. The CDR3 nucleotides read TGTGCCAGTAGTATCGAGGCAGATCCTAAAGGCTACACCTTC. Amino acid sequence: CASSIEADPKGYTF.